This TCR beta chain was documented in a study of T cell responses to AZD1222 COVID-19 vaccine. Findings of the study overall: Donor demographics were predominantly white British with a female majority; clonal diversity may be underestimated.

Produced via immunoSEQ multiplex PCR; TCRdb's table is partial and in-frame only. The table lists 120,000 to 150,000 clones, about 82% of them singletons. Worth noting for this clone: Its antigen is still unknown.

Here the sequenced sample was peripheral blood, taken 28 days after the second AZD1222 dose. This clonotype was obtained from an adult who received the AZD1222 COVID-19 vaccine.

The CDR3, as DNA: TGTGCCAGTAGAGATTGGACAGGGGGAATATCTGAGCAGTTCTTC. Translating gives CASRDWTGGISEQFF. The chain recombines TRBV19 with TRBJ2-1, with 10 bases fitting TRBD1. Trimming took 6 bases from V and 9 from J; bases not matched to a gene: 11. This CDR3 spans 15 amino acids. Germline assignment: CDR1 LNHDA and CDR2 SQIVND (reference sequence).